What follows are 21 T cell receptor beta chains derived from one specimen sequenced in a study of post-analysis software for immune sequencing data. Regarding the study as a whole: The five TRBV segments detected at higher frequency in patients than in controls included TRBV5-6, TRBV5-1 and TRBV20-1.

cDNA libraries for TCR beta contained unique molecular identifiers. Each CDR3 protein gets one entry after TCRdb re-called the PCR reads with MiXCR. The table lists approximately 160,000 distinct CDR3 sequences, approximately 30% of them singletons, with approximately 1.5% in the top ten. For these TCRs, the target antigens are not known. The sequencing input was blood. These receptor sequences come from a girl aged 10 to 17 with multiple sclerosis.

This clonotype showed up many times. V usage is TRBV28 and J usage is TRBJ2-3; 15 nucleotides match TRBD2. CDR1 MDHEN and CDR2 SYDVKM come from the germline V gene. The CDR3 sequence is 17 residues long. After removal of 5 bases from V and 4 bases from J, the junction contained 7 bases not matched to a gene. The CDR3 DNA sequence: TGTGCCAGCAGTCTAGGACTAGCGGGAGGGCAGGCAGATACGCAGTATTTT. Translated, it gives CASSLGLAGGQADTQYF.

CDR3 residues: CRAGQLLSDMNTEAFF. DNA for the CDR3: TGCAGGGCCGGACAGCTCCTTAGTGACATGAACACTGAAGCTTTCTTT. The V and J genes are TRBV20-1 and TRBJ1-1; tentatively, D is TRBD1 (6 bases). Per the germline V gene, CDR1 is DFQATT and CDR2 is SNEGSKA (reference sequence). The CDR3 contains 16 residues.

The chain employs TRBV10-3 and TRBJ2-7; TRBD2 matches at 8 bases. Germline V gene lookup returns CDR1 ENHRY and CDR2 SYGVKD. V shed 6 bases, J shed 3 bases, and the junction held 7 bases outside the gene matches. The CDR3 spans 14 residues. The CDR3: CAIRPGLVDYEQYF. The CDR3, as DNA: TGTGCCATCAGACCGGGACTAGTAGACTACGAGCAGTACTTC.

This clonotype was recorded at least ten times. The V call is TRBV10-2, the J call TRBJ2-7, with unresolved D. The V gene's germline CDR1 is WSHSY and CDR2 SAAADI. Trimming stripped 7 bases from V and 5 bases from J, with 12 bases between. The CDR3 loop spans 12 amino acids. The CDR3 DNA reads TGCGCCAGCACGAAAGGCGTCGACGAGCAGTACTTC. It yields the protein CASTKGVDEQYF.

Worth noting for this clonotype: The germline gene is not matched at one end of the junction; a read error may be the cause. The rearrangement uses TRBV12-3 or TRBV12-4 and TRBJ2-3; weak D call: TRBD2 (5 bases). The CDR3 has 16 residues. CDR3 in amino acids: CASSSGLLRTTDMQYF. As DNA, the CDR3 is TGTGCCAGCAGTAGTGGACTCCTCAGAACAACAGATATGCAGTATTTT.

Many counts were recorded for this clonotype. The chain uses TRBV3-1 and TRBJ2-7; possible D gene TRBD2, 6 bases. Germline lookup yields CDR1 LGHDT and CDR2 YNNKEL (reference sequence). V was cut by 2 bases and J by 3 bases, with 17 bases left in between. This CDR3 region has 16 residues. In nucleotides, the CDR3 is TGTGCCAGCAGCCAATCCGGGACTCCGACCGTCTACGAGCAGTACTTC. The encoded protein is CASSQSGTPTVYEQYF.

The V and J genes are TRBV25-1 and TRBJ1-4, with 7 positions matching TRBD1. Germline lookup yields CDR1 MGHDK and CDR2 SYGVNS. The CDR3 runs to 15 residues. Trimming cost V 2 bases and J 7 bases; bases outside gene matches: 7. This CDR3 reads CASSEEGGGREKLFF. The CDR3 nucleotides are TGTGCCAGCAGTGAAGAGGGAGGGGGCCGTGAAAAACTGTTTTTT. The whole variable domain, remainder taken from reference TRBV25-1 and TRBJ1-4, is EADIYQTPRYLVIGTGKKITLECSQTMGHDKMYWYQQDPGMELHLIHYSYGVNSTEKGDLSSESTVSRIRTEHFPLTLESARPSHTSQYLCASSEEGGGREKLFFGSGTQLSVL.

This rearrangement joins TRBV12-3 or TRBV12-4 to TRBJ1-2, with 8 bases aligning to TRBD1. The length of the CDR3 is 14 residues. V was clipped by 6 bases and J by 4 bases; unmatched bases: 7. The CDR3, as DNA: TGTGCCAGCAGGCCGGGACAGGATGCCTATGGCTACACCTTC. This translates into CASRPGQDAYGYTF.

V and J are TRBV2 and TRBJ2-1; TRBD2 agrees at 9 bases. The CDR3 is 17 amino acids. Germline-derived CDR1 and CDR2 are SNHLY and FYNNEI. V lost 4 bases, J lost 8 bases, and 15 bases stayed unmatched. The CDR3 DNA sequence: TGTGCCAGCAGTGTTAGTTTAGGGACTAGCCTTGAGCATGAGCAGTTCTTC. This codes for CASSVSLGTSLEHEQFF.

About this clonotype itself: A much larger clone differs from this one at a single base, so this may be a read error. The V call is TRBV9, the J call TRBJ2-7; D is undetermined. This CDR3 is built from 11 residues. V lost 0 bases and J 7 bases, leaving 5 bases between the germline ends. From germline, CDR1 is SGDLS and CDR2 YYNGEE. CDR3 amino acids: CASSVGVEQYF. CDR3 coding DNA: TGTGCCAGCAGCGTAGGGGTAGAGCAGTACTTC. Filled out from reference TRBV9 and TRBJ2-7, the complete variable domain reads DSGVTQTPKHLITATGQRVTLRCSPRSGDLSVYWYQQSLDQGLQFLIQYYNGEERAKGNILERFSAQQFPDLHSELNLSSLELGDSALYFCASSVGVEQYFGPGTRLTVT.

The V call is TRBV7-6, the J call TRBJ2-2; no clear D gene. Trimming pared 5 bases from V and 4 bases from J, leaving 17 bases between. The CDR3 loop spans 16 amino acids. The germline gives CDR1 SGHVS, CDR2 FNYEAQ. Written as DNA, the CDR3 is TGTGCCAGCAGCCTCGACCCGGTGCTTTTCACCGGGGAGCTGTTTTTT. As protein: CASSLDPVLFTGELFF.

This clonotype was detected ten times or more. The chain links TRBV6-2 or TRBV6-3 to TRBJ2-3; D remains ambiguous. This CDR3 is 13 amino acids long. CDR1 is MNHEY, CDR2 SVGEGT, per germline. The V and J ends lost 6 bases and 6 bases respectively, with 13 bases between them. CDR3 in DNA: TGTGCCAGCAGGCCCCTAGGTGCGGATACGCAGTATTTT. Its translation: CASRPLGADTQYF.

This clonotype was counted a few times. The genes are TRBV11-2 and TRBJ2-5, with D perhaps matching TRBD1 or TRBD2 (7 bases each). Germline V gives CDR1 SGHAT, CDR2 FQNNGV. Trimming took off 5 bases at V and 5 bases at J, with 18 bases between the two ends. CDR3 length equals 15 residues. DNA for the CDR3: TGTGCCAGCAGCGCAGGGGGGGCAGGGCCCGAGACCCAGTACTTC. This sequence encodes CASSAGGAGPETQYF.

This clonotype was seen a handful of times. One end of the junction varies from germline; a read error may be responsible. This chain connects TRBV12-3 or TRBV12-4 to TRBJ1-2; a weak D match, TRBD1 (5 bases). The CDR3 is 14 residues long. The CDR3 bases are TGTACCAGCAGTCTGGGGGATGGTGGGTATGGCTACACCTTC. This sequence encodes CTSSLGDGGYGYTF.

This clonotype occurred a few times. The J gene is TRBJ2-2, the V gene TRBV20-1; the match to TRBD2 covers 16 bases. The J segment lost 5 bases and the V segment lost 7 bases, leaving 10 bases of the junction unmatched. This CDR3 region has 17 residues. The V gene's germline CDR1 is DFQATT and CDR2 SNEGSKA (reference sequence). The CDR3 spells CSVAAGLAGGRTGELFF. CDR3 nucleotide sequence: TGCAGTGTCGCCGCGGGACTAGCGGGAGGGAGGACCGGGGAGCTGTTTTTT.

Ten or more counts support this clonotype. This chain connects TRBV28 to TRBJ2-7; D gene ambiguous. The germline CDR1 and CDR2 sequences are MDHEN and SYDVKM. This CDR3 is 13 amino acids long. V was shortened by 8 bases and J by 3 bases, with 14 bases between the two germline ends. The CDR3 nucleotides are TGTGCCAGCCTAGACGACCTCGGCTACGAGCAGTACTTC. This sequence encodes CASLDDLGYEQYF.

Ten or more counts support this clonotype. The V call is TRBV5-6, the J call TRBJ2-1; tentatively, D is TRBD1 or TRBD2 (5 bases each). CDR1 is SGHDT and CDR2 is YYEEEE in the germline V gene. The CDR3 is 16 amino acids. The V and J ends lost 4 bases and 8 bases respectively, with 22 bases between them. For the CDR3, the DNA is TGTGCCAGCAGCGGCCGGGGCTCGAGCTATGGTGATGAGCAGTTCTTC. This codes for CASSGRGSSYGDEQFF.

On this clonotype: Since a much larger clone is just one base distant, this may be a read error. The gene calls are TRBV15 and TRBJ1-2; 7 bases agree with TRBD1. This CDR3 has 13 residues. Germline V CDR1 and CDR2: LNHNV, YYDKDF (reference sequence). The CDR3 DNA follows: TGTGCCACCAGCTGGGACAGTAACTATGGCTGCACCTTC. Protein: CATSWDSNYGCTF.

The chain combines TRBV30 with TRBJ2-3; tentative D call: TRBD2 (6 bases). The length of the CDR3 is 13 residues. CDR1 and CDR2 (germline): GTSNPN, SVGIG (reference sequence). Trimming stripped 5 bases from V and 6 bases from J, with 15 bases between. The CDR3 DNA reads TGTGCCTGGGGCTCAAGCGGGTGGGATACGCAGTATTTT. This translates into CAWGSSGWDTQYF.

The V gene is TRBV3-1, the J gene TRBJ2-5; D perhaps matches TRBD1 (5 bases). There are 12 residues in the CDR3. V was trimmed by 6 bases and J by 5 bases, leaving 10 bases between them. The V gene's germline CDR1 is LGHDT and CDR2 YNNKEL (reference sequence). CDR3 sequence (DNA): TGTGCCAGCAGGCCCCAGGGCGAGACCCAGTACTTC. Encoded protein: CASRPQGETQYF.

To note about this clonotype: A much larger clonotype is one base distant, so this may be a read error. The chain is built from TRBV5-1 and TRBJ2-1; 8 nucleotides line up with TRBD2. This CDR3 is built from 14 residues. Germline V gives CDR1 SGHRS, CDR2 YFSETQ. The trim removed 6 bases at V and 9 bases at J, leaving 11 bases unmatched. As DNA, the CDR3 is TGCGCCAGCAATGGGTTAGCGGGATGGGGTGAGCAGTTCTTC. This encodes CASNGLAGWGEQFF.